A single sample gave rise to the 14 T cell receptor beta chains below, sequenced in a study of PD-1 blockade in classical Hodgkin lymphoma. TCRdb's copy holds only in-frame clones and misses some; the assay was immunoSEQ multiplex PCR. The profile covers 66,000 or so clones, with 60% to 80% appearing a single time and less than 9.5% taken by the ten largest. Following autologous stem cell transplantation, relapse occurred in every patient, and exposure to brentuximab vedotin varied. Sequenced here: peripheral blood mononuclear cells (PBMCs), sampled before the second cycle of nivolumab. The receptor set was obtained from a human donor with classical Hodgkin lymphoma.

The chain uses TRBV5-1 and TRBJ2-6; D gene ambiguous. The V end lost 6 bases, the J end lost 3 bases, and 13 bases lay between the germline ends. Germline loops: CDR1 SGHRS, CDR2 YFSETQ. The CDR3 totals 15 residues. The DNA for the CDR3 is TGCGCCAGCACTCCTTCCTCTCTTGGGGCCAACGTCCTGACTTTC. It encodes CASTPSSLGANVLTF.

The V call is TRBV7-6, the J call TRBJ2-2; tentatively, D is TRBD1 or TRBD2 (5 bases each). The CDR3 runs 16 residues. Looked up from germline, CDR1 is SGHVS and CDR2 is FNYEAQ. Trimming took off 3 bases at V and 0 bases at J, with 11 bases between the two ends. The CDR3 DNA sequence: TGTGCCAGCAGCTTTGGGGGAGTATCGAACACCGGGGAGCTGTTTTTT. Its translation: CASSFGGVSNTGELFF.

This chain connects TRBV2 to TRBJ1-2; 7 bases are shared with TRBD1. This CDR3 contains 13 residues. The V segment lost 4 bases and the J segment 6 bases; nucleotides outside the gene matches: 5. CDR1 is SNHLY, CDR2 FYNNEI, per germline. CDR3 coding DNA: TGTGCCAGCAGTGGACAGGGCTACGATGGCTACACCTTC. Translating it yields CASSGQGYDGYTF.

This clone occurred a few times. The V gene is TRBV18, the J gene TRBJ1-1, with D possibly TRBD1 on 5 matching bases. The germline V gene has CDR1 KGHSH and CDR2 LQKENI. The CDR3 consists of 13 residues. The ends were cut back, 3 bases at V and 1 base at J, with 6 bases in the middle. CDR3 loop: CASSPGGNTEAFF. The CDR3 DNA sequence: TGTGCCAGCTCACCGGGGGGGAACACTGAAGCTTTCTTT. The complete variable domain, with remaining parts taken from reference TRBV18 and TRBJ1-1, reads NAGVMQNPRHLVRRRGQEARLRCSPMKGHSHVYWYRQLPEEGLKFMVYLQKENIIDESGMPKERFSAEFPKEGPSILRIQQVVRGDSAAYFCASSPGGNTEAFFGQGTRLTVV.

The rearrangement uses TRBV7-6 and TRBJ2-7; possibly TRBD1 for D (6 bases). Per germline, CDR1 SGHVS and CDR2 FNYEAQ. CDR3 length equals 13 residues. V dropped 4 bases and J dropped 7 bases, with 14 bases sitting between them. The CDR3 nucleotides read TGTGCCAGCAGCTACAGGGTTTCTGGGGAGCAGTACTTC. Amino acids: CASSYRVSGEQYF.

The rearrangement uses TRBV7-9 and TRBJ2-7, with D tentatively TRBD1 or TRBD2 (6 bases each). Germline V gene sequence: CDR1 SEHNR, CDR2 FQNEAQ (reference sequence). The CDR3 covers 12 residues. The V end was cut by 8 bases, the J end by 4 bases, with 12 bases between. The CDR3 reads CASGGLRYEQYF. Written as DNA, the CDR3 is TGTGCCAGCGGGGGGCTGAGGTACGAGCAGTACTTC. Looking up the rest from reference TRBV7-9 and TRBJ2-7 gives the full variable domain: DTGVSQNPRHKITKRGQNVTFRCDPISEHNRLYWYRQTLGQGPEFLTYFQNEAQLEKSRLLSDRFSAERPKGSFSTLEIQRTEQGDSAMYLCASGGLRYEQYFGPGTRLTVT.

This clone has a handful of counts. The chain uses TRBV11-2 and TRBJ2-5; possibly TRBD1 for D (5 bases). V was pared by 2 bases and J by 2 bases, with 9 bases between. CDR1 and CDR2 (germline): SGHAT, FQNNGV. There are 14 residues in the CDR3. The CDR3 protein is CASSLSGYQETQYF. The CDR3 DNA reads as TGTGCCAGCAGCTTATCAGGGTATCAAGAGACCCAGTACTTC.

This clone was recorded a few times. The rearrangement links TRBV7-3 to TRBJ2-6; TRBD2 matches at 7 bases. Germline-derived CDR1 and CDR2 are SGHTA and FQGTGA. The CDR3 has 20 amino acids. Trimming removed 6 bases from V and 2 bases from J; junction bases left unmatched: 19. CDR3 nucleotides: TGTGCCAGCAGTCCTTTTACTCGTTCACTAGCGAAGACTGGGGCCAACGTCCTGACTTTC. It translates to CASSPFTRSLAKTGANVLTF.

This clone has a handful of counts. V usage is TRBV6-1 and J usage is TRBJ1-2, with TRBD1 matching 7 bases. The CDR3 runs to 13 residues. Trimming removed 4 bases from V and 4 bases from J; junction bases left unmatched: 3. The germline V gene encodes CDR1 MNHNS and CDR2 SASEGT. This CDR3 is CASSVTGIYGYTF. The CDR3 DNA follows: TGTGCCAGCAGTGTGACAGGGATCTATGGCTACACCTTC.

This rearrangement joins TRBV5-1 to TRBJ1-1, with TRBD1 as a possible D gene (5 bases). V was cut by 7 bases and J by 3 bases, with 19 bases left in between. There are 15 residues in the CDR3. The V gene's germline CDR1 is SGHRS and CDR2 YFSETQ. Here the CDR3 DNA reads TGCGCCAGCCGATTAGCTCAGGGTGGGTACACTGAAGCTTTCTTT. This translates into CASRLAQGGYTEAFF.

The chain is built from TRBV6-1 and TRBJ1-1; unclear D gene. This CDR3 is built from 15 residues. The germline gives CDR1 MNHNS, CDR2 SASEGT. Trimming removed 2 bases at V and 0 bases at J, with 10 bases between. This CDR3 is CASSEYGSMNTEAFF. For the CDR3, the DNA is TGTGCCAGCAGTGAATACGGGTCCATGAACACTGAAGCTTTCTTT.

The chain uses TRBV11-2 and TRBJ2-1, with 11 nucleotides matching TRBD1. In germline, CDR1 is SGHAT, CDR2 FQNNGV. CDR3 length: 15 amino acids. Germline trimming cut 6 bases from V and 7 bases from J; bases unmatched to any gene: 8. The CDR3 region has the DNA TGTGCCAGCAGAGCCCCGGGACAGGGGGTAAATGAGCAGTTCTTC. Amino acids: CASRAPGQGVNEQFF.

The chain links TRBV20-1 to TRBJ2-5; no reliable D call. V shed 7 bases and J shed 3 bases, with 9 bases lying between them. The CDR3 covers 11 residues. The germline V gene has CDR1 DFQATT and CDR2 SNEGSKA (reference sequence). CDR3 nucleotides: TGCAGTGGGTCCGGAGAAGAGACCCAGTACTTC. Amino acids: CSGSGEETQYF.

This clone was seen a handful of times. V usage is TRBV6-5 and J usage is TRBJ1-2, with 7 bases matching TRBD1. The CDR3 contains 15 residues. Per germline, CDR1 MNHEY and CDR2 SVGAGI. V was pared by 6 bases and J by 2 bases, with 9 bases of the junction left unmatched. CDR3 sequence (DNA): TGTGCCAGCAGGGATAACAGGGGAACAAACTATGGCTACACCTTC. It codes for CASRDNRGTNYGYTF.